The source of this T cell receptor beta chain is a study of T cell changes during pregnancy in multiple sclerosis. Method: immunoSEQ multiplex PCR; TCRdb's copy keeps in-frame clones and lacks some. Among tens of thousands of clones listed, over 85% were seen once. Germline V gene lookup returns CDR1 SNHLY and CDR2 FYNNEI. The J segment lost 10 bases and the V segment lost 4 bases, leaving 4 bases of the junction unmatched. The CDR3 has 12 amino acids. The chain has TRBV2 and TRBJ1-2, with 9 bases matching TRBD1. The sequenced sample was CD4+ T cells from peripheral blood mononuclear cells, obtained before pregnancy. The TCR was taken from a female donor with multiple sclerosis, enrolled in a pregnancy study. The CDR3: CASSAQGADYTF. The CDR3, as DNA: TGTGCCAGCAGTGCACAGGGGGCAGACTACACCTTC.